Below are 18 T cell receptor beta chains sequenced from a single sample in a study of regulatory T cells in long-lasting Graves disease. iRepertoire HTBI primers and Arm-PCR of CDR3 regions built TCR beta libraries. TCRdb independently ran MiXCR on the multiplex PCR reads; one entry per CDR3 protein. The sample includes 500,000 or so distinct CDR3 sequences, around 15% of them seen just once. Time point given: newly diagnosed GD, antithyroid drugs for less than 3 months. PBMCs were the source of the RNA used for TCR sequencing. The data also belong to a second study, concerning T cells in Graves' hyperthyroidism and ophthalmopathy.

The sample was peripheral blood mononuclear cells (PBMCs), taken at new diagnosis, from a patient treated with antithyroid drugs. The receptors here all came from a man aged 35-49 years with Graves disease.

This clonotype was counted between two and nine times. Given the absence of the conserved phenylalanine or tryptophan at the CDR3 end, a read error is likely. The J gene is TRBJ2-5, the V gene TRBV28, with 7 bases aligning to TRBD1. V lost 7 bases and J lost 0; bases outside the gene matches: 5. The CDR3 totals 14 residues. CDR1 and CDR2 (germline): MDHEN, SYDVKM. Here the CDR3 DNA reads TGTGCCAGCACCCTGACAGGGTACCAAGAGACCCAGTACTCC. It translates to CASTLTGYQETQYS.

The CDR3 is CASSTGDRGFQPQHF. The CDR3 nucleotides are TGTGCCAGCAGTACCGGGGACAGGGGTTTTCAGCCCCAGCATTTT. The chain combines TRBV6-1 with TRBJ1-5; 10 positions agree with TRBD1. This CDR3 has 15 residues. The ends lost 5 bases at V and 6 bases at J; junction bases unmatched: 7. Germline V gene data show CDR1 as MNHNS and CDR2 as SASEGT.

This clonotype has a count of ten or more. This chain joins TRBV20-1 and TRBJ1-5; a possible D gene is TRBD1 (5 bases). The CDR3 length is 13 residues. From germline, CDR1 is DFQATT and CDR2 SNEGSKA (reference sequence). Deletions cut 3 bases from V and 6 bases from J, with 12 bases between. The CDR3 nucleotides are TGCAGTGCTAGTGCGGGGGTTGCTCAGCCCCAGCATTTT. Amino acid sequence: CSASAGVAQPQHF.

This clonotype has just a few counts. V gene TRBV30 combines with J gene TRBJ1-1, with 12 nucleotides matching TRBD1. Losses at the gene ends were 1 base for V and 4 bases for J; bases not matched to a gene: 4. The CDR3 contains 15 residues. CDR1 is GTSNPN and CDR2 is SVGIG in the germline V gene (reference sequence). The CDR3 loop is CAWSAGQGAFTEAFF. CDR3 nucleotide sequence: TGTGCCTGGAGTGCGGGACAGGGGGCTTTCACTGAAGCTTTCTTT.

This clonotype was picked up many times. V usage is TRBV5-1 and J usage is TRBJ2-7; TRBD1 or TRBD2 may be the D gene (6 bases each). Germline V CDR1 and CDR2: SGHRS, YFSETQ. The V end lost 0 bases, the J end lost 3 bases, and 10 bases lay between the germline ends. The CDR3 covers 14 residues. The CDR3 is CASSLAGGLYEQYF. The CDR3 DNA reads as TGCGCCAGCAGCTTGGCCGGGGGCCTCTACGAGCAGTACTTC.

In this sample, this clonotype turned up once. Since a much larger clone is just one base distant, this may be a read error. Likely a read error: the CDR3 ends without its conserved phenylalanine or tryptophan. This chain connects TRBV5-6 to TRBJ2-1; no definite D call. Trimming removed 0 bases at V and 10 bases at J, with 11 bases between. Germline V gene data show CDR1 as SGHDT and CDR2 as YYEEEE. The CDR3 runs 13 residues. The CDR3 spells CASSLEKRGEQFL. CDR3 bases: TGTGCCAGCAGCTTGGAAAAACGTGGAGAGCAGTTCCTC.

This clonotype was recorded at least ten times. The chain links TRBV20-1 to TRBJ2-5, with 10 bases fitting TRBD2. Germline V gene lookup returns CDR1 DFQATT and CDR2 SNEGSKA (reference sequence). This CDR3 is built from 15 residues. After removal of 0 bases from V and 4 bases from J, the junction contained 5 bases not matched to a gene. The CDR3 DNA follows: TGCAGTGCTAGAGAGGCTAGCGGGAGTGGAGAGACCCAGTACTTC. As protein: CSAREASGSGETQYF.

In the case of this clonotype: This may arise from a read error, as a much more abundant clone is one base away. V gene TRBV7-2 combines with J gene TRBJ2-3, with D possibly being TRBD1 or TRBD2 (6 bases each). The CDR3 runs to 11 residues. CDR1 and CDR2 (germline): SGHTA, FQGNSA. DNA for the CDR3: TGTGCCAGCAGGTTTGGGGGGCCCCCGTACTTC. This gives the protein CASRFGGPPYF.

This clonotype occurred many times. This sequence joins TRBV12-3 or TRBV12-4 and TRBJ2-5, with 7 bases that match TRBD1. This CDR3 has 14 residues. Losses at the gene ends were 6 bases for V and 5 bases for J; bases not matched to a gene: 9. CDR3 DNA: TGTGCCAGCAGCGCGACAGGGACGCACGAGACCCAGTACTTC. This sequence encodes CASSATGTHETQYF.

This clonotype was seen more than once but under ten times. This chain joins TRBV28 and TRBJ1-1; the D gene is possibly TRBD1 (6 bases). V was cut by 7 bases and J by 10 bases, with 16 bases left in between. Germline V gives CDR1 MDHEN, CDR2 SYDVKM. The CDR3 is 12 residues long. CDR3 amino acids: CASTHRVDGAFF. The CDR3 DNA reads as TGTGCCAGCACCCACAGGGTCGATGGAGCTTTCTTT. Full variable domain (rest looked up from reference TRBV28 and TRBJ1-1): DVKVTQSSRYLVKRTGEKVFLECVQDMDHENMFWYRQDPGLGLRLIYFSYDVKMKEKGDIPEGYSVSREKKERFSLILESASTNQTSMYLCASTHRVDGAFFGQGTRLTVV.

In this sample, this clonotype turned up many times. This sequence joins TRBV7-2 and TRBJ2-3; the D gene could be TRBD1 or TRBD2 (5 bases each). Germline CDR1 is SGHTA and CDR2 is FQGNSA. Trimming shortened V by 4 bases and J by 6 bases, and 20 bases separated the two germline ends. CDR3 length: 16 amino acids. This CDR3 is CASSSGFGATGDTQYF. As DNA, the CDR3 is TGTGCCAGCAGCTCAGGCTTCGGGGCCACGGGCGATACGCAGTATTTT. The full variable domain, in which reference TRBV7-2 and TRBJ2-3 provide the parts outside the CDR3, is GAGVSQSPSNKVTEKGKDVELRCDPISGHTALYWYRQSLGQGLEFLIYFQGNSAPDKSGLPSDRFSAERTGGSVSTLTIQRTQQEDSAVYLCASSSGFGATGDTQYFGPGTRLTVL.

Regarding this clonotype: The likely explanation is a read error, given a far larger clone one base away. This chain connects TRBV28 to TRBJ2-5; D perhaps matches TRBD2 (5 bases). Trimming pared 5 bases from V and 11 bases from J, leaving 21 bases between. This CDR3 contains 14 residues. CDR1 and CDR2 from the germline V gene are MDHEN and SYDVKM. In DNA, the CDR3 is TGTGCCAGCAGTCGAGCCGGGAATCACAATGAGCAGTACTTC. Its translation is CASSRAGNHNEQYF.

This clonotype was detected only a few times. In nucleotides, the CDR3 is TGTGCCAGTAGAATTACCGGGACTAGCGGGTTATACAATGAGCAGTTCTTC. It codes for CASRITGTSGLYNEQFF. The chain couples TRBV19 to TRBJ2-1; 12 nucleotides agree with TRBD2. This CDR3 comprises 17 residues. Germline V gives CDR1 LNHDA, CDR2 SQIVND (reference sequence). V gave up 6 bases and J gave up 4 bases; unmatched junction bases: 10.

The chain carries TRBV6-4 and TRBJ2-3, with D perhaps TRBD2 (6 bases). CDR3 length equals 13 residues. The germline V and J ends were trimmed by 3 bases and 7 bases, with 11 bases remaining between them. Germline values: CDR1 MRHNA, CDR2 SNTAGT. Here the CDR3 DNA reads TGTGCCAGCAGTGAGGTCGGGAGTTATACGCAGTATTTT. Translated: CASSEVGSYTQYF.

V and J are TRBV4-1 and TRBJ2-5; the D is unclear. The CDR3 is 13 amino acids. The germline V and J ends were trimmed by 5 bases and 4 bases, with 11 bases remaining between them. Germline loops: CDR1 MGHRA, CDR2 YSYEKL. The CDR3 region is CASSYWRGETQYF. DNA for the CDR3: TGCGCCAGCAGCTATTGGCGAGGAGAGACCCAGTACTTC.

There are many counts of this clonotype. The V and J genes are TRBV12-5 and TRBJ2-1; 14 nucleotides align to TRBD2. The junction had 8 bases not matched to a gene; V was cut back by 1 base and J by 9 bases. Germline assignment: CDR1 LGHNT and CDR2 FRNRAP. There are 17 residues in the CDR3. CDR3 nucleotides: TGTGCTAGTGGTTTGGCCGGAGGGACTAGCGGGAGAGGTGAGCAGTTCTTC. Its translation: CASGLAGGTSGRGEQFF.

This clonotype was seen many times. The chain couples TRBV7-3 to TRBJ2-1; 8 bases match TRBD2. CDR1 is SGHTA and CDR2 is FQGTGA in the germline V gene. The CDR3 sequence is 16 residues long. The J segment lost 8 bases and the V segment lost 1 base, leaving 10 bases of the junction unmatched. CDR3 amino acids: CASSLIVAGGSHEQFF. CDR3 in DNA: TGTGCCAGCAGCTTAATAGTCGCGGGAGGCTCGCATGAGCAGTTCTTC.

The V and J genes are TRBV13 and TRBJ2-1, with D unresolved. The germline CDR1 and CDR2 sequences are PRHDT and FYEKMQ (reference sequence). With 5 bases removed from V and 6 bases from J, the gap between germline ends came to 14 bases. The CDR3 has 14 amino acids. The chain's CDR3 is CASSTDGSRNEQFF. The DNA for the CDR3 is TGTGCCAGCAGCACAGATGGCTCCCGCAATGAGCAGTTCTTC.